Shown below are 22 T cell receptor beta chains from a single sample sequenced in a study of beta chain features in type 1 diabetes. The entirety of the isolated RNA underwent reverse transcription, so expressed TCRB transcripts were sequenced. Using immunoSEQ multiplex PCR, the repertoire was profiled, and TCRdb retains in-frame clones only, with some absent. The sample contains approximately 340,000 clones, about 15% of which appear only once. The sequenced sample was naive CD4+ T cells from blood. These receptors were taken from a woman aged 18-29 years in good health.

In DNA, the CDR3 is TGCGCCAGCAGCACACACCTAATTGGGGAGTGGAACAATGAGCAGTTCTTC. Protein sequence: CASSTHLIGEWNNEQFF. V is TRBV5-1 and J is TRBJ2-1; perhaps TRBD2 as D (5 bases). The germline V and J ends were trimmed by 4 bases and 5 bases, with 22 bases remaining between them. Germline values: CDR1 SGHRS, CDR2 YFSETQ. The CDR3 has 17 amino acids.

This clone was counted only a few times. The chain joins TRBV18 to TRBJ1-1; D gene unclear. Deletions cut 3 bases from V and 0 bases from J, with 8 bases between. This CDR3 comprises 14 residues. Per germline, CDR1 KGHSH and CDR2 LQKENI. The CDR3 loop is CASSPQFMNTEAFF. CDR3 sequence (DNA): TGTGCCAGCTCACCCCAATTCATGAACACTGAAGCTTTCTTT.

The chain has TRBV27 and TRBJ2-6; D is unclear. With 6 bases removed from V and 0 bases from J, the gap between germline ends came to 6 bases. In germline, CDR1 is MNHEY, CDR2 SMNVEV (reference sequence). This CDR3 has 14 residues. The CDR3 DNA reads TGTGCCAGCAGCAAACTCTCTGGGGCCAACGTCCTGACTTTC. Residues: CASSKLSGANVLTF.

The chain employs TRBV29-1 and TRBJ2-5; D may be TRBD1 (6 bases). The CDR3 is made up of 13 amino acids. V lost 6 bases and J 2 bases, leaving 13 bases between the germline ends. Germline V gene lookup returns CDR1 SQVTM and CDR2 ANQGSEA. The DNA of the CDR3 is TGCAGCGTCTGCCGGACAGTTCAAGAGACCCAGTACTTC. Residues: CSVCRTVQETQYF.

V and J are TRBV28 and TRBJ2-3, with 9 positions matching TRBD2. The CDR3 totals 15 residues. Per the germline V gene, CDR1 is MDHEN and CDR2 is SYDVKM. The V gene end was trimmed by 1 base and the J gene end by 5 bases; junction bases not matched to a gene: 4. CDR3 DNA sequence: TGTGCCAGCAGTTTATACGAAGCGGGAGGAGATACGCAGTATTTT. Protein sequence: CASSLYEAGGDTQYF.

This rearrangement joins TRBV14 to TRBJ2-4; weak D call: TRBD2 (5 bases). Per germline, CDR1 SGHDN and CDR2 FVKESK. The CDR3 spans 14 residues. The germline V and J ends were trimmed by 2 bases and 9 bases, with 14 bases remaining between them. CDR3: CASSQYEGLSIQYF. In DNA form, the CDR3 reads TGTGCCAGCAGCCAATATGAGGGCTTGAGCATTCAGTACTTC.

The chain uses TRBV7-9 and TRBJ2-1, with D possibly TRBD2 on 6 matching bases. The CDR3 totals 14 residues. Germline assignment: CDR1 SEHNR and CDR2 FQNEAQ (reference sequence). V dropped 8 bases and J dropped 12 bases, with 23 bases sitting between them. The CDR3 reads CASAAGRDLLPQFF. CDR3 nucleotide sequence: TGTGCCAGCGCCGCGGGGCGGGACCTTCTTCCGCAGTTCTTC.

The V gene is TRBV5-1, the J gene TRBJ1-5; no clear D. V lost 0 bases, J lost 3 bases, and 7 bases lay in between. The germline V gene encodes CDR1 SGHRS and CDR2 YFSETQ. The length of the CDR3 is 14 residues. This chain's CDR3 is CASSLGGHNQPQHF. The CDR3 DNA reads TGCGCCAGCAGCTTGGGTGGCCACAATCAGCCCCAGCATTTT.

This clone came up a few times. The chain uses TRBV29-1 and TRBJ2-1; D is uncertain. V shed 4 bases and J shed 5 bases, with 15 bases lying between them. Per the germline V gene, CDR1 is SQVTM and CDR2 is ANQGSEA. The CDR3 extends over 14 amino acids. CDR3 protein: CSVATRFANNEQFF. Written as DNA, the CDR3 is TGCAGCGTTGCTACCCGTTTCGCTAACAATGAGCAGTTCTTC.

CDR3 amino acids: CASSAPSGTGGYGYTF. The CDR3 DNA is TGTGCCAGCAGTGCACCATCCGGGACAGGGGGCTATGGCTACACCTTC. The J gene is TRBJ1-2, the V gene TRBV28; 11 bases map to TRBD1. The CDR3 covers 16 residues. Losses at the gene ends were 5 bases for V and 4 bases for J; bases not matched to a gene: 9. Germline CDR1 is MDHEN and CDR2 is SYDVKM.

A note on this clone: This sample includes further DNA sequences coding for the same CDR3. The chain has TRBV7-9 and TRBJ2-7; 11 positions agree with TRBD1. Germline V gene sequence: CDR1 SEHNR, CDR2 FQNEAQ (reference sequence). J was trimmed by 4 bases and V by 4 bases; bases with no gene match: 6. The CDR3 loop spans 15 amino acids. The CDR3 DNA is TGTGCCAGCAGCTCCCCGGACAGGGGGCCGTACGAGCAGTACTTC. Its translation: CASSSPDRGPYEQYF.

CDR3: CASSFQAGEKLFF. The CDR3 DNA sequence: TGTGCCAGCAGCTTTCAGGCAGGGGAAAAACTGTTTTTT. This chain connects TRBV5-6 to TRBJ1-4, with TRBD1 as a possible D gene (5 bases). Trimming removed 2 bases at V and 8 bases at J, with 10 bases between. The CDR3 sequence is 13 residues long. Germline CDR1 and CDR2: SGHDT and YYEEEE.

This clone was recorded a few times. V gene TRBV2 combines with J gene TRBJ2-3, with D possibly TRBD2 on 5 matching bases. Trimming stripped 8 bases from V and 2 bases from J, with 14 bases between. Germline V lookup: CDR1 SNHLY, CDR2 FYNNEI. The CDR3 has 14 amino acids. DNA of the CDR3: TGTGCCAGCCGGGCTACTAGTCCCACAGATACGCAGTATTTT. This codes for CASRATSPTDTQYF.

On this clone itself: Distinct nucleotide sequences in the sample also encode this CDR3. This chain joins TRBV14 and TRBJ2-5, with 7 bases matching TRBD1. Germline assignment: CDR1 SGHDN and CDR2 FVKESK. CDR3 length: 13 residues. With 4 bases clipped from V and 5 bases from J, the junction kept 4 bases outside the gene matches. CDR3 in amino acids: CASSRDRVETQYF. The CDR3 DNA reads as TGTGCCAGCAGCCGTGACAGGGTCGAGACCCAGTACTTC.

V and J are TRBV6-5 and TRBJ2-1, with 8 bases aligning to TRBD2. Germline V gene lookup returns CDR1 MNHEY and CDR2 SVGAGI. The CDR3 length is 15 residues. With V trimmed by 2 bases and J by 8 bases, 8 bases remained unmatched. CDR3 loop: CASSYVGGRLDEQFF. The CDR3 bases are TGTGCCAGCAGTTACGTCGGCGGGAGGCTGGATGAGCAGTTCTTC.

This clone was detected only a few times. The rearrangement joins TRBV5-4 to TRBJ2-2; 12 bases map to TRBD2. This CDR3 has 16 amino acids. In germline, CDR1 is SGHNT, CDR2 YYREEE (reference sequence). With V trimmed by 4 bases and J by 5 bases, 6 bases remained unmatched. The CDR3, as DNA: TGTGCCAGCAGCCCCGGACTAGCGGGACCGACCGGGGAGCTGTTTTTT. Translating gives CASSPGLAGPTGELFF. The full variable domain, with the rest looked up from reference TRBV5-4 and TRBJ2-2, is ETGVTQSPTHLIKTRGQQVTLRCSSQSGHNTVSWYQQALGQGPQFIFQYYREEENGRGNFPPRFSGLQFPNYSSELNVNALELDDSALYLCASSPGLAGPTGELFFGEGSRLTVL.

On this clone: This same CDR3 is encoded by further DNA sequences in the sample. The CDR3 sequence is CAWSVGQLNQPQHF. Here the CDR3 DNA reads TGTGCCTGGAGTGTAGGACAACTGAATCAGCCCCAGCATTTT. V is TRBV30 and J is TRBJ1-5; perhaps TRBD1 as D (5 bases). The CDR3 runs to 14 residues. Trimming took 0 bases from V and 4 from J, leaving 10 bases between them. CDR1 is GTSNPN and CDR2 is SVGIG in the germline V gene (reference sequence). The variable domain in full, with the rest retrieved from reference TRBV30 and TRBJ1-5, is SQTIHQWPATLVQPVGSPLSLECTVEGTSNPNLYWYRQAAGRGLQLLFYSVGIGQISSEVPQNLSASRPQDRQFILSSKKLLLSDSGFYLCAWSVGQLNQPQHFGDGTRLSIL.

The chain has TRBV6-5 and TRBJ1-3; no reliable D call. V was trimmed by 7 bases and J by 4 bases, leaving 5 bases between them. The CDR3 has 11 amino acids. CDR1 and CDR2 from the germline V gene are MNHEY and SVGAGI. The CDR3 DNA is TGTGCCAGCACGGGAGGAAACACCATATATTTT. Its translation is CASTGGNTIYF.

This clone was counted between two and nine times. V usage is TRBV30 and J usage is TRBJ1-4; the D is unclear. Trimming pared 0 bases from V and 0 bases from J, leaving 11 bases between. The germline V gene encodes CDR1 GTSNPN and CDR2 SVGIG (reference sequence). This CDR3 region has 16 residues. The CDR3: CAWSVGPGATNEKLFF. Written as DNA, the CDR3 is TGTGCCTGGAGTGTTGGTCCAGGTGCAACTAATGAAAAACTGTTTTTT.

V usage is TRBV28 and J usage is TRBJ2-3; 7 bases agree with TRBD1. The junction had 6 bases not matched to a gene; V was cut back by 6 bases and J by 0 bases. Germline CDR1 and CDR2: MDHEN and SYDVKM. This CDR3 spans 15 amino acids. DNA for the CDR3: TGTGCCAGCAGCAACCAGGGGGTTAGCACAGATACGCAGTATTTT. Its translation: CASSNQGVSTDTQYF.

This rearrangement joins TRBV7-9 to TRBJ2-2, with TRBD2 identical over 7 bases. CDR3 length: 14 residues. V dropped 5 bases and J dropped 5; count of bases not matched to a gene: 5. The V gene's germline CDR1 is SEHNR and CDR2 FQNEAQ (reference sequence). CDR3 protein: CASSTGGSTGELFF. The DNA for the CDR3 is TGTGCCAGCAGCACCGGGGGGTCTACCGGGGAGCTGTTTTTT.

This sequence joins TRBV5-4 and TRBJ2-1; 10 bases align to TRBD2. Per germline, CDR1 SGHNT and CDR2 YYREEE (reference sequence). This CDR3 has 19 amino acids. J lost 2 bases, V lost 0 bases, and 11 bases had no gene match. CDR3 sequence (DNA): TGTGCCAGCAGCTTGGAAGGGACTAGCGCTAAAGCGACCTACAATGAGCAGTTCTTC. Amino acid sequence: CASSLEGTSAKATYNEQFF.